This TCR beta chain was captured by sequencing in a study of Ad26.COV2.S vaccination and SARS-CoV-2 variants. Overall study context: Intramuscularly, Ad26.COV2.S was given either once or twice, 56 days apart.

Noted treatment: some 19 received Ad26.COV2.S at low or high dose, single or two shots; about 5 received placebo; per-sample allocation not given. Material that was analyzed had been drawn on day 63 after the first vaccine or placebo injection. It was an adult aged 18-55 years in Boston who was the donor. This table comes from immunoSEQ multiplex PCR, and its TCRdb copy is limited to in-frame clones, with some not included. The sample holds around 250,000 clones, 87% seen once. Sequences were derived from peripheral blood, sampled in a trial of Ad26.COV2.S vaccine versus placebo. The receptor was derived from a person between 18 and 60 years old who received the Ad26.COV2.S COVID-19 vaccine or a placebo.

CDR3 region: CASRPLDTSSYNEQFF. In nucleotides, the CDR3 is TGTGCCAGCAGACCGCTAGATACGAGCTCCTACAATGAGCAGTTCTTC. V and J are TRBV6-6 and TRBJ2-1; D is unclear. The germline V gene encodes CDR1 MNHNY and CDR2 SVGAGI (reference sequence). The CDR3 runs to 16 residues. The ends were cut back, 6 bases at V and 0 bases at J, with 15 bases in the middle.